This TCR beta chain was sequenced for a study of T cell repertoires in cytomegalovirus infection. About the study: Signatures in public TCR beta sequences pointed to both CMV infection and matching HLA type. Study results and limitations: People with CMV and the relevant HLA were identified by cumulative public TCR beta family frequency.

The CDR3 has 12 amino acids. Looked up from germline, CDR1 is MNHGY and CDR2 is SAAAGT. Between the trimmed V and J ends, which lost 6 bases and 3 bases, there was a span of 9 bases. Comments on this clonotype: The antigen is not known. A read error is possible here, since a much larger clone lies one base away. The final CDR3 position lacks the conserved phenylalanine or tryptophan, pointing to a likely read error.

Each CDR3 protein gets one entry after TCRdb re-called the reads with MiXCR. The sample carries more than 500,000 distinct CDR3 sequences, approximately 15% recorded once. The chain is built from TRBV6-8 and TRBJ2-7; no definite D call. This TCR was sampled from a human donor in good health (CMV status not recorded). Some clones in this sample may be carry-over from other donors' samples. The sequencing input was CD8+ T cells from PBMCs. CDR3 residues: CASRGHYYEQYL. The CDR3 DNA follows: TGTGCCAGCAGGGGCCATTACTACGAGCAGTACTTA.